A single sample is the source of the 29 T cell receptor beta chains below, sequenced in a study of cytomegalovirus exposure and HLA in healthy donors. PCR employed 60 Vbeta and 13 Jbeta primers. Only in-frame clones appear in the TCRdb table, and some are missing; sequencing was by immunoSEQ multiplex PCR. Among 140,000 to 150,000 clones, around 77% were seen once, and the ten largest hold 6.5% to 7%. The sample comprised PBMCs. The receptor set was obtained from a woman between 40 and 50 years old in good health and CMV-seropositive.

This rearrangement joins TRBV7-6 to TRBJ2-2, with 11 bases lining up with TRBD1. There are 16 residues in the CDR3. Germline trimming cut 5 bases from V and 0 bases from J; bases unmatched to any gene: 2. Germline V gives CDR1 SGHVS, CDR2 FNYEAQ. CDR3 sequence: CASSRGQGANTGELFF. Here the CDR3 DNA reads TGTGCCAGCAGCCGGGGACAGGGGGCGAACACCGGGGAGCTGTTTTTT. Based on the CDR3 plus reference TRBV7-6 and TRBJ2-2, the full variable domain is GAGVSQSPRYKVTKRGQDVALRCDPISGHVSLYWYRQALGQGPEFLTYFNYEAQQDKSGLPNDRFSAERPEGSISTLTIQRTEQRDSAMYRCASSRGQGANTGELFFGEGSRLTVL.

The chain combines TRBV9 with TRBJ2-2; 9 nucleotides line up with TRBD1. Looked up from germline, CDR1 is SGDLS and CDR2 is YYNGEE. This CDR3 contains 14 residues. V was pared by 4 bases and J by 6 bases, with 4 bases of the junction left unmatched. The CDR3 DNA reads TGTGCCAGCAGCCGGGACAGGGTCTCCGGGGAGCTGTTTTTT. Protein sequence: CASSRDRVSGELFF.

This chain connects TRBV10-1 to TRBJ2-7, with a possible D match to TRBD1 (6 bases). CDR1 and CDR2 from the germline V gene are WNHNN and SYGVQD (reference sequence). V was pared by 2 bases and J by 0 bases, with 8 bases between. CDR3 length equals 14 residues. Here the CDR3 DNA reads TGCGCCAGCAGTGAGGCAGGGGTCTCCTACGAGCAGTACTTC. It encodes CASSEAGVSYEQYF.

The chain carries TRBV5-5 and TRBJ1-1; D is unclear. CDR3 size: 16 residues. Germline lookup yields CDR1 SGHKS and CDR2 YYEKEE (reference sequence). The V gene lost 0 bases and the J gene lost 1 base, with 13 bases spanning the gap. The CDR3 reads CASSLGSSRANTEAFF. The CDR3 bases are TGTGCCAGCAGCTTGGGTTCCTCGAGGGCGAACACTGAAGCTTTCTTT.

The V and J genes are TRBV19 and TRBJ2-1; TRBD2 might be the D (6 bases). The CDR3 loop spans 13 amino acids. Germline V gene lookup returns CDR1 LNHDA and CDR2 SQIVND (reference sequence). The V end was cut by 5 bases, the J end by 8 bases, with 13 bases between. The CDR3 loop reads CASSQTGGDEQFF. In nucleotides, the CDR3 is TGTGCCAGTAGTCAAACAGGAGGGGATGAGCAGTTCTTC.

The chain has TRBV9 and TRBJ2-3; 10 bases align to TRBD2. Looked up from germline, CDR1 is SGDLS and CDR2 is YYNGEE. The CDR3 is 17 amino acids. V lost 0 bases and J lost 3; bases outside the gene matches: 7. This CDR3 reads CASSVVSSGGGTDTQYF. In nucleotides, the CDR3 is TGTGCCAGCAGCGTAGTGTCTAGCGGGGGCGGGACAGATACGCAGTATTTT. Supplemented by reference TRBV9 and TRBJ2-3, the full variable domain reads DSGVTQTPKHLITATGQRVTLRCSPRSGDLSVYWYQQSLDQGLQFLIQYYNGEERAKGNILERFSAQQFPDLHSELNLSSLELGDSALYFCASSVVSSGGGTDTQYFGPGTRLTVL.

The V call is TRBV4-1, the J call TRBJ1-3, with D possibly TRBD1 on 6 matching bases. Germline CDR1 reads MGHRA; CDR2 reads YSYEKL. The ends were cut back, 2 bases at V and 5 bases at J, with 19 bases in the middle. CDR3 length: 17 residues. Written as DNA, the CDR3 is TGCGCCAGCAGCCAACCCTTAGGGGGGGCCGCTCGAAACACCATATATTTT. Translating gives CASSQPLGGAARNTIYF.

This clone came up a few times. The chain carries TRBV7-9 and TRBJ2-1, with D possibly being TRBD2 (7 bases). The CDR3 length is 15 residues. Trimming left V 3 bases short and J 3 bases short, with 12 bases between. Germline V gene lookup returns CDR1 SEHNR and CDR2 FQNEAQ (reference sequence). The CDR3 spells CASSFRGAYYNEQFF. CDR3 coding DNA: TGTGCCAGCAGCTTCCGGGGGGCATACTACAATGAGCAGTTCTTC.

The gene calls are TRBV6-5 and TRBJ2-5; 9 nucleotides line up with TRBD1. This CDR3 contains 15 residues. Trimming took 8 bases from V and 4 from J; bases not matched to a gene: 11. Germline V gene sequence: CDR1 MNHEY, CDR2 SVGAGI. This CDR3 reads CASERVRGQGETQYF. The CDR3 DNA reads TGTGCCAGCGAGAGGGTCAGGGGACAGGGAGAGACCCAGTACTTC.

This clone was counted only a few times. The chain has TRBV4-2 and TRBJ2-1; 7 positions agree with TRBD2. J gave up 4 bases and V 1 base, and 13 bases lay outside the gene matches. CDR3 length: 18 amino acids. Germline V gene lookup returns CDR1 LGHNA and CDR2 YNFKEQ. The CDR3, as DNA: TGTGCCAGCAGCCAAGCTCCGAACGACGGGGGGAGTTACAATGAGCAGTTCTTC. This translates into CASSQAPNDGGSYNEQFF.

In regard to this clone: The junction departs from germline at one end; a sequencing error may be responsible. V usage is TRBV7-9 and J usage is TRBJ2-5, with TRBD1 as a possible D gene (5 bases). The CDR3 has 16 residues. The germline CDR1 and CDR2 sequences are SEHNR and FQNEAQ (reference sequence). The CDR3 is CSSSLAQVLWGETQYF. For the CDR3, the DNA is TGTTCCAGCAGCTTAGCTCAGGTCTTATGGGGCGAGACCCAGTACTTC.

CDR3 DNA: TGCGCCAGCAGCTCGGGACTAGCGGGGAGCTACACAGATACGCAGTATTTT. Its translation is CASSSGLAGSYTDTQYF. The chain uses TRBV5-1 and TRBJ2-3; 13 nucleotides agree with TRBD2. This CDR3 is 17 amino acids long. The germline V gene encodes CDR1 SGHRS and CDR2 YFSETQ. The ends lost 3 bases at V and 2 bases at J; junction bases unmatched: 6.

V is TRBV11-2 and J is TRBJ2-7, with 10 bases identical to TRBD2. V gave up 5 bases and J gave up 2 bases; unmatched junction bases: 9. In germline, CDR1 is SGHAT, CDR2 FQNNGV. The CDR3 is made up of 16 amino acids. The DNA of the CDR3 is TGTGCCAGCAGCATAAGCGGGGGGGCTGGGACCTACGAGCAGTACTTC. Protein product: CASSISGGAGTYEQYF. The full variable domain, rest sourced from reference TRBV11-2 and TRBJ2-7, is EAGVAQSPRYKIIEKRQSVAFWCNPISGHATLYWYQQILGQGPKLLIQFQNNGVVDDSQLPKDRFSAERLKGVDSTLKIQPAKLEDSAVYLCASSISGGAGTYEQYFGPGTRLTVT.

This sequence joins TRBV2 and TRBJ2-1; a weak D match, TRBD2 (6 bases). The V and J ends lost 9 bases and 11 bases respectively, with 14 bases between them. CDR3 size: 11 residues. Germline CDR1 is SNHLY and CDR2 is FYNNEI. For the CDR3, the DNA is TGTGCCAGTTTAAAAGGGACTCAGCAGTTCTTC. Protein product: CASLKGTQQFF.

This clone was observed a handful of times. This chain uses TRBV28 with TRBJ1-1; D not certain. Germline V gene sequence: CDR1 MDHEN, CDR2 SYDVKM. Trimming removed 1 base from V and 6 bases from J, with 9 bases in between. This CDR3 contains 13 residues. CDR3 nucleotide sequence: TGTGCCAGCAGTTTATTCACAGCATCTGAAGCTTTCTTT. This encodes CASSLFTASEAFF.

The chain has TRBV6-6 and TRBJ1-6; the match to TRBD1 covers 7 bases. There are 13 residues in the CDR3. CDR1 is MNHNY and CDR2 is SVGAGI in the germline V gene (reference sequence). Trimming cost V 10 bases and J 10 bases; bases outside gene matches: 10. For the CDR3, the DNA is TGTGCCACCAGACAGGGAGTGGAGTCACCCCTCCACTTT. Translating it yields CATRQGVESPLHF.

This CDR3 reads CASSLGGTDTQYF. Here the CDR3 DNA reads TGCGCCAGCAGTCTGGGAGGCACAGATACGCAGTATTTT. The gene calls are TRBV10-1 and TRBJ2-3; possible D gene TRBD2, 5 bases. Germline CDR1 and CDR2: WNHNN and SYGVQD (reference sequence). CDR3 length: 13 residues. Trimming took 5 bases from V and 1 from J, leaving 7 bases between them.

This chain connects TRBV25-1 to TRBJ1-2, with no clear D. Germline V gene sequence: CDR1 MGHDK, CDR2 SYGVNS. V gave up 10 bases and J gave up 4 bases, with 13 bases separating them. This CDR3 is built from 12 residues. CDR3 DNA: TGTGCCACTTCCTCCCTAGGCTATGGCTACACCTTC. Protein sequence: CATSSLGYGYTF.

The CDR3 DNA sequence: TGTGCCAGCAAGCGGACTAGCCTCTACAATGAGCAGTTCTTC. Amino acid sequence: CASKRTSLYNEQFF. The chain links TRBV2 to TRBJ2-1; 8 nucleotides align to TRBD2. Germline trimming cut 7 bases from V and 3 bases from J; bases unmatched to any gene: 5. Germline CDR1 SNHLY, CDR2 FYNNEI. The CDR3 has 14 residues.

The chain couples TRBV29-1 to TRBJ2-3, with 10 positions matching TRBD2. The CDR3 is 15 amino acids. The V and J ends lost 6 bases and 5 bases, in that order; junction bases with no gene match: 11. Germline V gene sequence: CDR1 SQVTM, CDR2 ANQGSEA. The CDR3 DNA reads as TGCAGCGTCGCCCCTAGCGGGGGATCGAGAGATACGCAGTATTTT. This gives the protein CSVAPSGGSRDTQYF.

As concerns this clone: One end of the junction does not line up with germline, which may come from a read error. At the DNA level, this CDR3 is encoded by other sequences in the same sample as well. The CDR3 region is CASSRQGSEAFF. The CDR3 DNA follows: TGTGCCAGCAGTCGACAGGGTTCTGAAGCCTTCTTT. The chain combines TRBV6-5 with TRBJ1-1, with 7 bases identical to TRBD1. This CDR3 is 12 amino acids long. In germline, CDR1 is MNHEY, CDR2 SVGAGI.

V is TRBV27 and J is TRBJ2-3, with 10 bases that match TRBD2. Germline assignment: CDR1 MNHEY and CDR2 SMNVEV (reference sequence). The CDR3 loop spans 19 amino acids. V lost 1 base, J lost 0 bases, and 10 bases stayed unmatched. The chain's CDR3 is CASSLLLAGGFFSTDTQYF. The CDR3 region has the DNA TGTGCCAGCAGTTTATTGTTAGCGGGGGGTTTCTTCAGCACAGATACGCAGTATTTT.

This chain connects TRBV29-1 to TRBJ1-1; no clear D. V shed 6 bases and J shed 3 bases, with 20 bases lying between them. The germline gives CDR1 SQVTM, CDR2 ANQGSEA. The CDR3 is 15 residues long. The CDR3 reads CSVLTLSGIHTEAFF. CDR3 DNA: TGCAGCGTCCTTACCCTCTCGGGAATCCACACTGAAGCTTTCTTT.

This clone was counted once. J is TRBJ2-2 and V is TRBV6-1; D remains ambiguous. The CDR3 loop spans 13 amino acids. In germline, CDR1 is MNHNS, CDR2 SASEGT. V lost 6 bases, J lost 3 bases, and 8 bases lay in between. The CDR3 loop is CASRSYDTGELFF. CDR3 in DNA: TGTGCCAGCAGGAGCTACGACACCGGGGAGCTGTTTTTT.

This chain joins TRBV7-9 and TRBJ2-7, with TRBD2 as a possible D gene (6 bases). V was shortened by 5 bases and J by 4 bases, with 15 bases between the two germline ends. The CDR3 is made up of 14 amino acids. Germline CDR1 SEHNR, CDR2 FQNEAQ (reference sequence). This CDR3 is CASSAAGYSYEQYF. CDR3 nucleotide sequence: TGTGCCAGCAGCGCGGCGGGATATTCTTACGAGCAGTACTTC.

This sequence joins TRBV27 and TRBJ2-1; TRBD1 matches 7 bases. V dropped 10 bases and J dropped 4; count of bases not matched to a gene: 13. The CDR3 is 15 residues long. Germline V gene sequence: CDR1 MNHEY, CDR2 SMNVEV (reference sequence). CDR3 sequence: CATKTGTEHYNEQFF. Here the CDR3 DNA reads TGTGCCACCAAGACCGGGACAGAGCATTACAATGAGCAGTTCTTC.

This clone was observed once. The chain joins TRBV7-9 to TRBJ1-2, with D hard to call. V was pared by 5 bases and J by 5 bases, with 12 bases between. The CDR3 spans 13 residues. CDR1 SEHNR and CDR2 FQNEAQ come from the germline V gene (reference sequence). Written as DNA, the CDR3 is TGTGCCAGCAGCCCCGGTGGTTTTTATGGCTACACCTTC. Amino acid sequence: CASSPGGFYGYTF.

The chain's CDR3 is CASSSGQANQPQHF. CDR3 nucleotide sequence: TGTGCCAGCAGTTCGGGACAGGCAAATCAGCCCCAGCATTTT. The chain is built from TRBV28 and TRBJ1-5; 8 positions agree with TRBD1. Germline V CDR1 and CDR2: MDHEN, SYDVKM. V dropped 4 bases and J dropped 4; count of bases not matched to a gene: 3. CDR3 size: 14 residues. Supplemented by reference TRBV28 and TRBJ1-5, the full variable domain reads DVKVTQSSRYLVKRTGEKVFLECVQDMDHENMFWYRQDPGLGLRLIYFSYDVKMKEKGDIPEGYSVSREKKERFSLILESASTNQTSMYLCASSSGQANQPQHFGDGTRLSIL.

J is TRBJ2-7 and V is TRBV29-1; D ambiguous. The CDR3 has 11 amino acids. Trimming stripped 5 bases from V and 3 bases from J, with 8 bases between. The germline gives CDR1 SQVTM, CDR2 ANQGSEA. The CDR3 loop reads CSVQNNYEQYF. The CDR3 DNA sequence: TGCAGCGTTCAGAACAACTACGAGCAGTACTTC.